The entry that follows covers one T cell receptor (beta chain) sequence. The sample comes from a study of sequential checkpoint blockade in melanoma. In the study overall: Both treatment sequences were followed by maintenance nivolumab.

Treatment denoted: randomized to nivolumab then ipilimumab (arm A) or the reverse (arm B). No patient had prior DNA-damaging chemotherapy. From thawed PBMCs, live CD3+CD8+ cells negative for CD19 and CD56 were sorted. Profiling relied on immunoSEQ multiplex PCR, and the TCRdb table lists in-frame clones only, not all of them. The data contain over 4,500 clones, roughly three fifths of them singletons. The V and J ends lost 5 bases and 2 bases, in that order; junction bases with no gene match: 5. This CDR3 region has 14 residues. Germline loops: CDR1 SGHTA, CDR2 FQGNSA. The origin of this receptor is a human donor with melanoma. Sequenced material: CD8+ T cells sorted from blood (inferred from file names), taken from a patient given nivolumab and ipilimumab in sequence. This rearrangement joins TRBV7-2 to TRBJ1-2, with 7 bases matching TRBD1. Here the CDR3 reads CASSLEQGNYGYTF. DNA of the CDR3: TGTGCCAGCAGCCTTGAACAGGGGAACTATGGCTACACCTTC.